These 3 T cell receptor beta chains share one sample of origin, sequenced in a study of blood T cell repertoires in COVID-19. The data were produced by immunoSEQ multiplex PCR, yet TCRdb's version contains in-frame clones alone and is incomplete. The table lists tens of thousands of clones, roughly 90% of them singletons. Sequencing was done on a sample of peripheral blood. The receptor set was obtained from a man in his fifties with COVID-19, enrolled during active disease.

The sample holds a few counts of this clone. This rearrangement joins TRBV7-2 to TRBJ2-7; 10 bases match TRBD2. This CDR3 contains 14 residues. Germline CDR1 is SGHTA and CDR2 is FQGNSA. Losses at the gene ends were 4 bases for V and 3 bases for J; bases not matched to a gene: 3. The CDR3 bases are TGTGCCAGCAGCTACGCTAGCGGGGGCTACGAGCAGTACTTC. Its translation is CASSYASGGYEQYF. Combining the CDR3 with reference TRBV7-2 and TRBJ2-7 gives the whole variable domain GAGVSQSPSNKVTEKGKDVELRCDPISGHTALYWYRQSLGQGLEFLIYFQGNSAPDKSGLPSDRFSAERTGGSVSTLTIQRTQQEDSAVYLCASSYASGGYEQYFGPGTRLTVT.

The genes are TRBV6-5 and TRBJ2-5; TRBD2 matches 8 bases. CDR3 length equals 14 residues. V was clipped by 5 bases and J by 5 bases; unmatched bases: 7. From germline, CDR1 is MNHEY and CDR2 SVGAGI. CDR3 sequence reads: CASSKGLVGETQYF. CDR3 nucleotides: TGTGCCAGCAGTAAGGGACTAGTTGGCGAGACCCAGTACTTC.

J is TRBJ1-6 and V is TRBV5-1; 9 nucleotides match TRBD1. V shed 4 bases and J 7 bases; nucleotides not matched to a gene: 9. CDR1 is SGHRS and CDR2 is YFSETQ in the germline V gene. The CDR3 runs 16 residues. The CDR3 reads CASSPTGGALNSPLHF. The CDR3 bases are TGCGCCAGCAGCCCTACAGGGGGCGCATTGAATTCACCCCTCCACTTT.